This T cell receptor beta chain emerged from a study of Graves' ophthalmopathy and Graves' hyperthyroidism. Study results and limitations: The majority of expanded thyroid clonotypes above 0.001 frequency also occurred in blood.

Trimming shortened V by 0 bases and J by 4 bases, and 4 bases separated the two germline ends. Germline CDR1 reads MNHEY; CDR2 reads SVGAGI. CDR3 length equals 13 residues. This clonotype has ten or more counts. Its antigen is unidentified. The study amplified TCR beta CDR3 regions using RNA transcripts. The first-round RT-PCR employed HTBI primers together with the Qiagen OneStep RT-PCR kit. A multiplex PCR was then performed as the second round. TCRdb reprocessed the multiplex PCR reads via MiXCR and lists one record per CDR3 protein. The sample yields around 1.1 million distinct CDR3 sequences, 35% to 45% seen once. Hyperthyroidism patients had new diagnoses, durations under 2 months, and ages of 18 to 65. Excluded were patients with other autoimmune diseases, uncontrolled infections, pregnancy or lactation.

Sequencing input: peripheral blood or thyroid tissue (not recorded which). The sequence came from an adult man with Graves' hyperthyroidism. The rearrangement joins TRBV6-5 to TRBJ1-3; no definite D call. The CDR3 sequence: CASSYSNGNTIYF. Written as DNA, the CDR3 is TGTGCCAGCAGTTACTCGAACGGAAACACCATATATTTT.